This T cell receptor beta chain derives from a study of T cell changes during pregnancy in multiple sclerosis. The V gene's germline CDR1 is SGDLS and CDR2 YYNGEE. This CDR3 spans 14 amino acids. V lost 7 bases, J lost 5 bases, and 7 bases stayed unmatched. Data came from immunoSEQ multiplex PCR; TCRdb stores just in-frame clones and leaves some out. The sample holds under 50,000 clones, approximately 92% seen once. The TCR comes from a female donor with multiple sclerosis, enrolled in a pregnancy study. Specimen: CD8+ T cells from peripheral blood mononuclear cells, collected before pregnancy. The chain recombines TRBV9 with TRBJ2-2; 8 positions agree with TRBD1. CDR3 bases: TGTGCCAGCTCCAACCAGGGGGCGACCGGGGAGCTGTTTTTT. Its protein is CASSNQGATGELFF.